This TCR beta chain is from a study of T-cell reconstitution after alpha-beta-depleted transplantation in children. The CDR3 is 15 amino acids. J lost 2 bases, V lost 5 bases, and 6 bases had no gene match. CDR1 is MNHEY, CDR2 SMNVEV, per germline (reference sequence). Study-level results: TCRbeta diversity was high at day 60 in some patients (a result of surviving recipient T cells and thymic progenitors).

Unique molecular identifiers were incorporated during preparation of the TCRbeta library. TCRdb recomputed calls from the PCR reads with MiXCR, one row per CDR3 protein. The table includes over 400,000 distinct CDR3 sequences, 43% detected once. Details on this clonotype: Its antigen is as yet unknown.

This receptor was identified in a girl aged 2-9 years with aplastic anemia, due to receive a stem cell transplant. The material sequenced was PBMCs, taken before TCRalphabeta/CD19-depleted stem cell transplant. The V call is TRBV27, the J call TRBJ1-3, with 7 bases identical to TRBD1. The CDR3 loop is CASSVQGIPGNTIYF. The CDR3 DNA reads as TGTGCCAGCAGTGTACAGGGGATACCTGGAAACACCATATATTTT.